Each of the 27 T cell receptor beta chains below was sequenced from the same sample in a study of blood T cell repertoires in COVID-19. Produced via immunoSEQ multiplex PCR; TCRdb's table is partial and in-frame only. The table lists 250,000 to 300,000 clones, 80% to 95% of them singletons, with 0.95% to 1.2% in the top ten. Sequenced: PBMCs or T cells enriched from blood (not recorded which). Every receptor here comes from a woman in her thirties who had recovered from COVID-19.

The gene calls are TRBV7-2 and TRBJ2-4; D is perhaps TRBD2 (6 bases). Germline V gives CDR1 SGHTA, CDR2 FQGNSA. V lost 5 bases, J lost 1 base, and 6 bases lay in between. CDR3 size: 13 residues. For the CDR3, the DNA is TGTGCCAGCAGCGGGGGGGCCAAAAACATTCAGTACTTC. Protein: CASSGGAKNIQYF. Variable domain in full (rest from reference TRBV7-2 and TRBJ2-4): GAGVSQSPSNKVTEKGKDVELRCDPISGHTALYWYRQSLGQGLEFLIYFQGNSAPDKSGLPSDRFSAERTGGSVSTLTIQRTQQEDSAVYLCASSGGAKNIQYFGAGTRLSVL.

V usage is TRBV13 and J usage is TRBJ2-4; no clear D. The V gene lost 1 base and the J gene lost 1 base, with 8 bases spanning the gap. The CDR3 loop spans 15 amino acids. CDR1 PRHDT and CDR2 FYEKMQ come from the germline V gene (reference sequence). The CDR3 sequence is CASSLEATAKNIQYF. Written as DNA, the CDR3 is TGTGCCAGCAGCTTAGAAGCGACTGCCAAAAACATTCAGTACTTC.

This sequence joins TRBV9 and TRBJ2-6; no definite D call. V gave up 0 bases and J gave up 4 bases, with 11 bases separating them. The CDR3 totals 16 residues. CDR1 and CDR2 from the germline V gene are SGDLS and YYNGEE. CDR3 coding DNA: TGTGCCAGCAGCGTAGTCGCGGATGGAGGGGCCAACGTCCTGACTTTC. Amino acids: CASSVVADGGANVLTF.

The CDR3 DNA follows: TGTGCCAGCAGCTCGGGACTAGCCAACTCCAAAAACATTCAGTACTTC. Encoded protein: CASSSGLANSKNIQYF. The chain employs TRBV7-9 and TRBJ2-4, with TRBD2 matching 9 bases. V shed 4 bases and J 2 bases; nucleotides not matched to a gene: 6. Germline assignment: CDR1 SEHNR and CDR2 FQNEAQ (reference sequence). This CDR3 contains 16 residues.

V usage is TRBV6-5 and J usage is TRBJ1-1, with D tentatively TRBD1 (5 bases). In germline, CDR1 is MNHEY, CDR2 SVGAGI. The length of the CDR3 is 14 residues. V was pared by 6 bases and J by 4 bases, with 15 bases between. This CDR3 reads CASRPGLTGTEAFF. Here the CDR3 DNA reads TGTGCCAGCAGACCAGGGTTGACGGGCACTGAAGCTTTCTTT.

V gene TRBV19 combines with J gene TRBJ2-1; D is undetermined. The V and J ends lost 3 bases and 3 bases respectively, with 6 bases between them. Germline V gene data show CDR1 as LNHDA and CDR2 as SQIVND (reference sequence). This CDR3 comprises 13 residues. The CDR3 bases are TGTGCCAGTAGTATCCAGGTCTACAATGAGCAGTTCTTC. Translating gives CASSIQVYNEQFF.

V and J are TRBV28 and TRBJ1-6; 7 bases are shared with TRBD1. The CDR3 sequence is 14 residues long. The germline V gene encodes CDR1 MDHEN and CDR2 SYDVKM. The V segment lost 2 bases and the J segment 9 bases; nucleotides outside the gene matches: 4. Here the CDR3 DNA reads TGTGCCAGCAGTTTAACAGGGGTTAGTTCACCCCTCCACTTT. Protein: CASSLTGVSSPLHF.

The V and J genes are TRBV3-1 (or the pseudogene TRBV3-2) and TRBJ1-2; the match to TRBD1 covers 8 bases. CDR1 is LGHDT and CDR2 is YNNKEL in the germline V gene (reference sequence). After removal of 4 bases from V and 5 bases from J, the junction contained 3 bases not matched to a gene. The CDR3 covers 13 residues. CDR3 protein: CASSPGGAYGYTF. In DNA, the CDR3 is TGTGCCAGCAGCCCAGGGGGCGCGTATGGCTACACCTTC.

The chain recombines TRBV5-4 with TRBJ1-1, with D uncertain. CDR3 length: 13 amino acids. V gave up 4 bases and J gave up 2 bases, with 9 bases separating them. Germline CDR1 SGHNT, CDR2 YYREEE (reference sequence). The CDR3 sequence is CASSPISNTEAFF. CDR3 in DNA: TGTGCCAGCAGCCCGATCAGTAACACTGAAGCTTTCTTT.

The rearrangement links TRBV7-8 to TRBJ2-3; no firm D call. This CDR3 is 11 amino acids long. Trimming removed 5 bases from V and 3 bases from J, with 3 bases in between. Germline assignment: CDR1 SGHVS and CDR2 FQNEAQ. CDR3 sequence (DNA): TGTGCCAGCAGCCCAACAGATACGCAGTATTTT. Protein product: CASSPTDTQYF.

V gene TRBV11-3 combines with J gene TRBJ2-1, with 9 bases aligning to TRBD1. The CDR3 length is 15 residues. V gave up 5 bases and J gave up 8 bases; unmatched junction bases: 10. Germline CDR1 and CDR2: SGHNT and YENEEA. Written as DNA, the CDR3 is TGTGCCAGCAGCCCTCGACAGGGGGGGGAGTATGAGCAGTTCTTC. It yields the protein CASSPRQGGEYEQFF.

This chain connects TRBV7-3 to TRBJ2-7, with D hard to call. The CDR3 is 16 residues long. Germline V gives CDR1 SGHTA, CDR2 FQGTGA. Between the trimmed V and J ends, which lost 2 bases and 0 bases, there was a span of 14 bases. The CDR3 sequence is CASSLSVYGSSYEQYF. The CDR3 DNA reads TGTGCCAGCAGCTTATCGGTATACGGGTCCTCCTACGAGCAGTACTTC.

V gene TRBV4-1 combines with J gene TRBJ2-6, with 7 bases fitting TRBD2. Germline CDR1 reads MGHRA; CDR2 reads YSYEKL. This CDR3 region has 16 residues. The V and J ends lost 8 bases and 0 bases, in that order; junction bases with no gene match: 7. The CDR3 is CASGTSDNSGANVLTF. The CDR3 bases are TGCGCCAGCGGAACTAGCGACAACTCTGGGGCCAACGTCCTGACTTTC.

The V gene is TRBV18, the J gene TRBJ2-7; 10 bases align to TRBD2. Losses at the gene ends were 0 bases for V and 5 bases for J; bases not matched to a gene: 1. The germline V gene encodes CDR1 KGHSH and CDR2 LQKENI. This CDR3 is built from 14 residues. As DNA, the CDR3 is TGTGCCAGCTCACCACCCCTAGCGGGAGACGAGCAGTACTTC. The encoded protein is CASSPPLAGDEQYF.

The V and J genes are TRBV7-2 and TRBJ2-7; tentatively, D is TRBD2 (6 bases). Trimming removed 3 bases at V and 7 bases at J, with 28 bases between. CDR3 length: 18 residues. Germline lookup yields CDR1 SGHTA and CDR2 FQGNSA. The DNA for the CDR3 is TGTGCCAGCAGCTTGACCGGGACTCCCCTTGGCCGGATACGAGAGCAGTACTTC. Amino acids: CASSLTGTPLGRIREQYF.

This chain links TRBV7-9 with TRBJ2-7; 7 bases are a match to TRBD2. The CDR3 sequence is 14 residues long. The V gene's germline CDR1 is SEHNR and CDR2 FQNEAQ (reference sequence). Losses at the gene ends were 4 bases for V and 5 bases for J; bases not matched to a gene: 8. As DNA, the CDR3 is TGTGCCAGCAGCTCCCCAGCCAGCGGGAACGAGCAGTACTTC. This codes for CASSSPASGNEQYF.

The genes are TRBV7-9 and TRBJ1-4; TRBD1 might be the D (5 bases). V was shortened by 8 bases and J by 5 bases, with 9 bases between the two germline ends. This CDR3 is 12 amino acids long. Germline CDR1 is SEHNR and CDR2 is FQNEAQ (reference sequence). In DNA form, the CDR3 reads TGTGCCAGCGGGGAGGGGAATGAAAAACTGTTTTTT. Translating gives CASGEGNEKLFF.

The chain joins TRBV2 to TRBJ2-7; the match to TRBD1 covers 7 bases. The J segment lost 3 bases and the V segment lost 3 bases, leaving 8 bases of the junction unmatched. The CDR3 is made up of 15 amino acids. Germline lookup yields CDR1 SNHLY and CDR2 FYNNEI. DNA for the CDR3: TGTGCCAGCAGTGATGAGGACAGGCCACGCTACGAGCAGTACTTC. Translating gives CASSDEDRPRYEQYF.

This sequence joins TRBV5-1 and TRBJ2-2, with 10 bases that match TRBD2. The V gene end was trimmed by 4 bases and the J gene end by 0 bases; junction bases not matched to a gene: 9. Germline assignment: CDR1 SGHRS and CDR2 YFSETQ. The CDR3 is 18 residues long. The CDR3 here is CASSALPTSGANTGELFF. The CDR3 DNA follows: TGCGCCAGCAGCGCCCTGCCTACTAGCGGGGCGAACACCGGGGAGCTGTTTTTT.

In DNA form, the CDR3 reads TGTGCCAGCAGTTACTTCACTTCGGGACAGAATAATTCACCCCTCCACTTT. Residues: CASSYFTSGQNNSPLHF. The V gene is TRBV6-2 or TRBV6-3, the J gene TRBJ1-6, with 7 bases identical to TRBD1. The junction had 8 bases not matched to a gene; V was cut back by 1 base and J by 5 bases. Germline V gene lookup returns CDR1 MNHEY and CDR2 SVGEGT. The CDR3 has 17 amino acids.

The V call is TRBV19, the J call TRBJ1-4; D might be TRBD1 (5 bases). The V gene's germline CDR1 is LNHDA and CDR2 SQIVND (reference sequence). This CDR3 region has 16 residues. Trimming stripped 5 bases from V and 8 bases from J, with 21 bases between. CDR3 amino acids: CASSVPTGALGEKLFF. CDR3 in DNA: TGTGCCAGTAGTGTCCCTACAGGTGCCCTGGGAGAAAAACTGTTTTTT.

The chain joins TRBV7-3 to TRBJ2-3; no firm D call. Germline CDR1 reads SGHTA; CDR2 reads FQGTGA. The CDR3 length is 13 residues. V was pared by 4 bases and J by 3 bases, with 8 bases between. The CDR3 DNA sequence: TGTGCCAGCAGCTCCGTTCTGACAGATACGCAGTATTTT. This encodes CASSSVLTDTQYF.

The chain employs TRBV5-1 and TRBJ2-3; D is possibly TRBD1 (5 bases). The CDR3 loop spans 17 amino acids. The germline V gene encodes CDR1 SGHRS and CDR2 YFSETQ. V lost 3 bases and J 2 bases, leaving 19 bases between the germline ends. The CDR3 region is CASSYGQGLASTDTQYF. In DNA form, the CDR3 reads TGCGCCAGCAGCTATGGACAAGGTTTAGCTTCCACAGATACGCAGTATTTT.

This rearrangement joins TRBV4-1 to TRBJ2-1; 8 bases match TRBD2. Losses at the gene ends were 0 bases for V and 4 bases for J; bases not matched to a gene: 8. CDR1 MGHRA and CDR2 YSYEKL come from the germline V gene. This CDR3 is built from 17 residues. Here the CDR3 reads CASSQDLTSGLYNEQFF. The CDR3 DNA follows: TGCGCCAGCAGCCAAGATCTTACTAGCGGACTTTACAATGAGCAGTTCTTC.

V and J are TRBV19 and TRBJ1-2; no firm D call. This CDR3 has 16 amino acids. CDR1 and CDR2 from the germline V gene are LNHDA and SQIVND (reference sequence). The ends were cut back, 3 bases at V and 3 bases at J, with 17 bases in the middle. The CDR3 nucleotides read TGTGCCAGTAGTATTTTTTTCGGGTTTTTGGACTATGGCTACACCTTC. Translating gives CASSIFFGFLDYGYTF.

The rearrangement links TRBV11-3 to TRBJ2-7; no reliable D call. The V and J ends lost 0 bases and 5 bases respectively, with 8 bases between them. Germline-derived CDR1 and CDR2 are SGHNT and YENEEA. CDR3 length: 13 amino acids. DNA for the CDR3: TGTGCCAGCAGCTTAGATCCTGGCCACGAGCAGTACTTC. Protein: CASSLDPGHEQYF.

The chain carries TRBV10-1 and TRBJ2-1; 11 nucleotides match TRBD2. J lost 7 bases, V lost 5 bases, and 7 bases had no gene match. Germline V gives CDR1 WNHNN, CDR2 SYGVQD (reference sequence). There are 15 residues in the CDR3. The CDR3 nucleotides are TGCGCCAGCAGTTTAGCGGGAGGGCTGATTAATGAGCAGTTCTTC. Translation: CASSLAGGLINEQFF.